These T cell receptor beta chains were read from a single sample in a study of cytomegalovirus exposure and HLA in healthy donors. The protocol was immunoSEQ multiplex PCR, while the TCRdb copy is restricted to in-frame clones and leaves out a portion. Counted here are some 100,000 clones, roughly 74% occurring once; the ten biggest clones make up 1.5% to 2%. Sequencing was performed on PBMCs. Receptors originate from a woman between 40 and 50 years old in good health and CMV-seronegative. Both conserved end residues are part of each CDR3. Size tells how often a clone was seen (once, few, many) or the class of an expanded clone, and some rows leave it out.

v_call: TRBV6-4; j_call: TRBJ2-3; clone_size: few; cdr3_aa: CASSEGAGDSTDTQYF
v_call: TRBV7-9; j_call: TRBJ2-1; clone_size: .; cdr3_aa: CASSLSSSSYNEQFF
v_call: TRBV7-3; j_call: TRBJ2-7; clone_size: .; cdr3_aa: CASSLISAGGEDSYEQYF
v_call: TRBV21-1; j_call: TRBJ2-1; clone_size: .; cdr3_aa: CASSKGRQGRGYNEQFF
v_call: TRBV6-1; j_call: TRBJ2-1; clone_size: .; cdr3_aa: CASKTSGRSRGQFF
v_call: TRBV28; j_call: TRBJ1-1; clone_size: .; cdr3_aa: CASSLEGMNTEAFF
v_call: TRBV7-2; j_call: TRBJ2-7; clone_size: .; cdr3_aa: CASSSSSLEYEQYF
v_call: TRBV7-3; j_call: TRBJ1-2; clone_size: once; cdr3_aa: CASSLGTGEYGYTF
v_call: TRBV5-1; j_call: TRBJ1-4; clone_size: .; cdr3_aa: CASSGGPGGEKLFF
v_call: TRBV27; j_call: TRBJ2-3; clone_size: .; cdr3_aa: CASSLDRATDTQYF
v_call: TRBV11-2; j_call: TRBJ2-3; clone_size: .; cdr3_aa: CASSFRGGIADTQYF
v_call: TRBV4-1; j_call: TRBJ2-3; clone_size: .; cdr3_aa: CASSQEGLAGVNTQYF
v_call: TRBV5-5; j_call: TRBJ2-1; clone_size: .; cdr3_aa: CASSTTGVVYNEQFF
v_call: TRBV15; j_call: TRBJ2-7; clone_size: few; cdr3_aa: CATSRGQGVDEQYF
v_call: TRBV19; j_call: TRBJ2-4; clone_size: .; cdr3_aa: CASSIGGVTSLKNIQYF
v_call: TRBV2; j_call: TRBJ2-1; clone_size: .; cdr3_aa: CASSGSPYNEQFF
v_call: TRBV6-6; j_call: TRBJ2-5; clone_size: .; cdr3_aa: CASRTPGLGGETQYF
v_call: TRBV9; j_call: TRBJ2-5; clone_size: once; cdr3_aa: CASSGGQGAGETQYF
v_call: TRBV28; j_call: TRBJ1-4; clone_size: .; cdr3_aa: CAALGREKLFF
v_call: TRBV6-5; j_call: TRBJ2-7; clone_size: .; cdr3_aa: CASISGTREQYF
v_call: TRBV28; j_call: TRBJ2-1; clone_size: few; cdr3_aa: CASRLAGVNEQFF
v_call: TRBV28; j_call: .; clone_size: .; cdr3_aa: CASSLEVTSGKDSYEQYF
v_call: TRBV6-5; j_call: TRBJ2-1; clone_size: .; cdr3_aa: CASSLSSSYNEQFF
v_call: TRBV5-1; j_call: TRBJ2-6; clone_size: few; cdr3_aa: CASSLVEGAGANVLTF
v_call: TRBV9; j_call: TRBJ2-1; clone_size: .; cdr3_aa: CASNEGRRSNEQFF
v_call: TRBV18; j_call: TRBJ1-5; clone_size: .; cdr3_aa: CASSPSQNQPQHF
v_call: TRBV4-2; j_call: TRBJ1-2; clone_size: few; cdr3_aa: CASSQRGQGGGYTF
v_call: TRBV21-1; j_call: TRBJ1-1; clone_size: .; cdr3_aa: CASSIVGHIMNTEAFF
v_call: TRBV2; j_call: .; clone_size: few; cdr3_aa: CASTGTSDYEQYF
v_call: TRBV7-9; j_call: TRBJ2-2; clone_size: once; cdr3_aa: CASSMGGAGELFF
v_call: TRBV11-1; j_call: TRBJ1-2; clone_size: .; cdr3_aa: CASSLGRTRSGYTF
v_call: TRBV14; j_call: TRBJ2-7; clone_size: .; cdr3_aa: CASSQVSSYEQYF
v_call: TRBV5-1; j_call: TRBJ1-1; clone_size: .; cdr3_aa: CASSLVAFVTGGTEAFF
v_call: TRBV6-6; j_call: TRBJ2-2; clone_size: once; cdr3_aa: CASRPTGSTGELFF
v_call: TRBV18; j_call: TRBJ2-5; clone_size: once; cdr3_aa: CASSGTSGSEETQYF
v_call: TRBV29-1; j_call: TRBJ2-2; clone_size: .; cdr3_aa: CSVGGMNPGELFF